Given below is one T cell receptor (beta chain) in context. Its antigen has not been determined. Base quality data are lacking; no much larger clone is found one base away. This entry is derived from a study of CD8+CD57+ T cells in acquired aplastic anemia (dated by TCRdb to between 2018 and 2020). About the full investigation: On average, sorted CD4+ and CD8+ cells yielded around 3.5 ug of extracted DNA, with a range of about 0.19 to 30 ug. A CD8+CD57+ expansion meant a frequency higher than the mean frequency seen in healthy subjects.

Profiling of TCR beta VDJ combinations and CDR3 sequences used genomic DNA as the template. An Illumina HiSeq 2000 was the platform used for TCR repertoire sequencing. The source study handled its data this way. TRBV/TRBJ rearrangement plots, CDR3 size and DJ length profiles, and Simpson's diversity index were used to assess repertoires. The immunodominant clone was defined as the most abundant DNA sequence in deep sequencing data. CDR3 amino acid sequences were screened for sharing across subjects and compared with published repertoires and the VDJdb database. TCRdb's own reprocessing of the public reads used fastp at Q25 and MiXCR and kept productive beta chains. Identical CDR3 protein sequences are pooled into one entry, listed with their most common genes and DNA. The V and J calls, along with clone size, are taken from TCRdb and not from the paper's own processing. This sample has 250,000 to 300,000 distinct CDR3 sequences in its table, and roughly 59% of those were observed once. The ten largest clones take up approximately 1.3% of the sample.

Flow cytometry had shown CD8+CD57+ cell expansion in the patients selected for sequencing. Every patient had severe acquired aplastic anemia, diagnosed using the International Study of Aplastic Anemia and Agranulocytosis and Camitta criteria. At the time blood was sampled, none of the patients had received any therapy. TCR repertoires of sorted CD4+ and CD8+ blood T cells from severe aplastic anemia patients and healthy subjects were deep-sequenced in the study. In the USA, patient enrollment took place under clinicaltrials.gov protocols 00001620, 01623167, 00001397, 00071045, 00081523 and 00961064. Ficoll-Paque density gradient centrifugation was used to isolate peripheral blood mononuclear cells. CD4+ and CD8+ T cells were sorted by FACS or magnetic beads before DNA extraction. From the cysteine up to the phenylalanine, the CDR3 has a length of 15 residues. This entry keeps only the CDR3 DNA: 45 bases, framed from base 1. CDR1 and CDR2 were assigned from the germline V gene as WSHSY and SAAADI. V is clipped by 6 bases and J by 1 base, and the sequence between their germline boundaries is 12 bases long.

Beyond this particular receptor, the publication reports: No significant difference in CD8+ Simpson's diversity was found between patients and healthy controls (P=0.060). Roughly 29 CD8+ CDR3 sequences were found to be shared between patients and controls, but these sequences appeared to be highly expressed in patients and within the immunodominant clones of the patients.

This TCR was recovered from a human donor with aplastic anemia. The sequence joins TRBV10-2 to TRBJ2-2; the D gene cannot be resolved beyond TRBD1 or TRBD2, each matching 5 bases. Sequencing input: sorted CD4+, CD8+, or CD8+CD57+ T cells (not recorded which) from PBMCs. The CDR3 region: CASRTGTLNTGELFF. The nucleotides read TGCGCCAGCAGGACCGGGACCTTGAACACCGGGGAGCTGTTTTTT.